The sequence of this T cell receptor beta chain was determined in a study of blood T cell repertoires in COVID-19. CDR1 is KGHDR and CDR2 is SFDVKD in the germline V gene. This CDR3 has 15 residues. V was pared by 3 bases and J by 7 bases, with 6 bases of the junction left unmatched. TCRdb's copy holds only in-frame clones and misses some; the assay was immunoSEQ multiplex PCR. The sample lists tens of thousands of clones; 70% to 90% were seen once. Input material: peripheral blood. This clonotype was sampled from a man in his forties or fifties with active COVID-19. The V gene is TRBV24-1, the J gene TRBJ2-5; 11 positions match TRBD2. The CDR3 sequence: CATSDPGTSGVTQYF. In DNA form, the CDR3 reads TGTGCCACCAGTGATCCAGGGACTAGCGGCGTGACCCAGTACTTC.